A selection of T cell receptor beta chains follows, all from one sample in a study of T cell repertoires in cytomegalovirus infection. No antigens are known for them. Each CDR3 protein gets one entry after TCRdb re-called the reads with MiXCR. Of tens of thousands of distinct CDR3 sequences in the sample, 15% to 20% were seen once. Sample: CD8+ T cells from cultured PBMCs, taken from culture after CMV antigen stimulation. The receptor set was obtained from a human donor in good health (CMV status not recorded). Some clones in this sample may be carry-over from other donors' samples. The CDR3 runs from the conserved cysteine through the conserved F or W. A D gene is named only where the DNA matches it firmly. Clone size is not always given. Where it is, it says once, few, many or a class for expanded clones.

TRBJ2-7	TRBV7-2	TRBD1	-	TGTGCCAGCAGCTGGGATTACAGGGGAAGGTACGAGCAGTACTTC	CASSWDYRGRYEQYF
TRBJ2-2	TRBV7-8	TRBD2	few	TGTGCCAGCAGCTTAGCAGCGGGGGAGACCGGGGAGCTGTTTTTT	CASSLAAGETGELFF
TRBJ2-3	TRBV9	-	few	TGTGCCAGCAGATCAGCGGTAGACGGCACAGATACGCAGTATTTT	CASRSAVDGTDTQYF
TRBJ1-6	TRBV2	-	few	TGTGCCAGCAGTGAAGCTCGGCGGAATAATTCACCCCTCCACTTT	CASSEARRNNSPLHF
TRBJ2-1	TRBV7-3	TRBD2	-	TGTGCCAGCAGCCCGTCCAGCGGGGGCGGCTACAATGAGCAGTTCTTC	CASSPSSGGGYNEQFF
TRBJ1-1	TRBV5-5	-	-	TGTGCCAGCAGCTTCGGGCAGGGCACTGCTGAAGCTTTCTTT	CASSFGQGTAEAFF
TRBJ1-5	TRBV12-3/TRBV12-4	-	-	TGTGCCAGCAGTACCACTTATAGCAATCAGCCCCAGCATTTT	CASSTTYSNQPQHF
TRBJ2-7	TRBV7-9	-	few	TGTGCCAGCAGCTTAGCTAGCTCCCTAGGACCGCTGAGCTCCTACGAGCAGTACTTC	CASSLASSLGPLSSYEQYF
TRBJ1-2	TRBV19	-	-	TGTGCCAGTAGTCTCAGTTTCTATGGCTACACCTTC	CASSLSFYGYTF
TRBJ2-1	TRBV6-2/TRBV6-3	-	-	TGTGCCAGCAGCCTGAGACCTCAGGGTCGCTCCTACAATGAGCAGTTCTTC	CASSLRPQGRSYNEQFF
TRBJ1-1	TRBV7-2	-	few	TGTGCCAGCAGCCGAGTCCTGGTGGAAGCTTTCTTT	CASSRVLVEAFF
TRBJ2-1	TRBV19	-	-	TGTGCCAGTAAGGGGGGAGGGATGTTAGAGAGCTCCTACAATGAGCAGTCCTTC	CASKGGGMLESSYNEQSF
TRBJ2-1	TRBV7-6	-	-	TGTGCCAGCAGCCCCTCGAATTTGGAGCAGTTCTTC	CASSPSNLEQFF
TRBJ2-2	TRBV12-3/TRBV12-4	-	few	TGTGCCAGCAGCCGGGGTTCTGCGGTTAGCACCGGGGAGCTGTTTTTT	CASSRGSAVSTGELFF
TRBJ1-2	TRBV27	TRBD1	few	TGTGCCAGCTCGTCACCACTCCAGGGGGACTATGGCTACACCTTC	CASSSPLQGDYGYTF
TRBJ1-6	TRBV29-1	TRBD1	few	TGCAGCGTAGCGACAGGGACGGAATCACCCCTCCACTTT	CSVATGTESPLHF
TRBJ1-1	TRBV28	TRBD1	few	TGTGCCAGCAGTTTAACAGGGGGGGGCTCTGAAGCTTTCTTT	CASSLTGGGSEAFF
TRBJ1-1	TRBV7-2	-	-	TGTGCCAGCAGCTTGGGATCCCCGCTCATGAAGAACACTGAAGCTTTCTTT	CASSLGSPLMKNTEAFF
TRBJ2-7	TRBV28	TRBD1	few	TGTGCCAGCAGTTTAACCCAGGACAGGGAATTCGCGGAGCAGTACTTC	CASSLTQDREFAEQYF
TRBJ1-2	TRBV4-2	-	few	TGTGCCAGCAGCCAGATTGACGGAGCCACACGATATGGCTACACCTTC	CASSQIDGATRYGYTF
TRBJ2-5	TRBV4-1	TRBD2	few	TGCGCCAGCAGCCAAAGACTAGCCCTCCCAGAGACCCAGTACTTC	CASSQRLALPETQYF
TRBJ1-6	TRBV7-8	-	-	TGTGCCAGCAGCTTGGGGGCCAGGCAGGCCTATAATTCACCCCTCCACTTT	CASSLGARQAYNSPLHF
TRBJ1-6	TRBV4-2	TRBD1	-	TGTGCCAGCAGCACCCGGACAGGATGGAATTCACCCCTCCACTTT	CASSTRTGWNSPLHF
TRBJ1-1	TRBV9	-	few	TGTGCCAGCAGCGTACCGGACGGGGAGAACACTGAAGCTTTCTTT	CASSVPDGENTEAFF
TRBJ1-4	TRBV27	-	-	TGTGCCAGCAGTTTATTAGGAGAAAAACTGTTTTTT	CASSLLGEKLFF
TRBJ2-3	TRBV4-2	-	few	TGTGCCAGCAGCCAGGGGGGACCCCAGACGCAGTATTTT	CASSQGGPQTQYF
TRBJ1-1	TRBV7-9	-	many	TGTGCCAGCAGCCCAACCGGTGGCGGTGAAGCTTTCTTT	CASSPTGGGEAFF
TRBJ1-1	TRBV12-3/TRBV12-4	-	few	TGTGCCAGCAGCCACGGGACAAAGGGCACTGAAGCTTTCTTT	CASSHGTKGTEAFF
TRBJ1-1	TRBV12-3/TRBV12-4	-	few	TGTGCCAGCAGTTTCAGGTCAAGGATAGACACTGAAGCTTTCTTT	CASSFRSRIDTEAFF
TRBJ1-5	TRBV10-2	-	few	TGCGCCACCTGGGCGTCAGGGAATCAGCCCCAGCATTTT	CATWASGNQPQHF
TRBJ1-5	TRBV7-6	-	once	TGTGCCAGCAGCCTGGGACCGTATAGCAATCAGCCCCAGCATTTT	CASSLGPYSNQPQHF
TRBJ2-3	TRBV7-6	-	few	TGTGCCAGCAGCTTATCCGACGGGGCCACAGATACGCAGTATTTT	CASSLSDGATDTQYF
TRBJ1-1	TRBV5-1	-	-	TGCGCCAGCAGCCTCCGCGTGGTGAACACTGAAGCTTTCTTT	CASSLRVVNTEAFF
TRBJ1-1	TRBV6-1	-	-	TGTGCCAGCAGTGAAGTAAGGGGAAACACTGAAGCTTTCTTT	CASSEVRGNTEAFF
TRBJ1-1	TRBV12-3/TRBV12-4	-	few	TGTGCCAGCAGGGAGACTCTGAACACTGAAGCTTTCTTT	CASRETLNTEAFF
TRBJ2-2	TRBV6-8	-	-	TGTGCCAGCAGTCGGAACCCCGGGGAGCTGTTTTTT	CASSRNPGELFF
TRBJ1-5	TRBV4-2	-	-	TGTGCCAGCAGCCAAGATAAGAGGGAGGCAGGAATTCAGCCCCAGCATTTT	CASSQDKREAGIQPQHF
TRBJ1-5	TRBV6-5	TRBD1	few	TGTGCCAGCAGCGGGACAGGGATGCAACAGCCCCAGCATTTT	CASSGTGMQQPQHF
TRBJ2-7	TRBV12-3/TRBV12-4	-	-	TGTGCCTGTACAAAGGGGAATAACATCCCTCCCCACGAGCAGTACTTC	CACTKGNNIPPHEQYF
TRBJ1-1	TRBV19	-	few	TGTGCCAGTATGTGGGACCGCGGAACGTACTTT	CASMWDRGTYF